This T cell receptor beta chain appears in the sequencing data of a study of T cells in Graves' hyperthyroidism and ophthalmopathy. Turning to the study itself: Specimen type is peripheral blood, collected at initial diagnosis prior to any treatment.

An absence of ophthalmopathy progression within 18 months meant stable Graves' hyperthyroidism. Exclusion of a patient resulted from uncontrolled infection, other autoimmune disease, pregnancy or lactation. This CDR3 is 13 amino acids long. V lost 4 bases, J lost 3 bases, and 6 bases lay in between. Germline V gene lookup returns CDR1 KGHDR and CDR2 SFDVKD. This clonotype was observed a handful of times. Its antigen is undetermined. Study-level findings and limits: With a median lead of around 6.7 months before onset, the model predicted ophthalmopathy.

Amplified TCR beta CDR3 regions derived from RNA transcripts. The HTBI primer set drove a first-round RT-PCR of the TCR CDR3. TCRdb passed the multiplex PCR reads through MiXCR, listing each CDR3 protein once. The data show 500,000 to 750,000 distinct CDR3 sequences, more than 15% seen once. Sequenced input: blood. The TCR originated in a woman aged 25-40 years with Graves' hyperthyroidism. The rearrangement links TRBV24-1 to TRBJ2-1; D call uncertain. The CDR3 DNA reads as TGTGCCACCAGTGACCTTCTCTACAATGAGCAGTTCTTC. Its protein is CATSDLLYNEQFF.